This passage covers 17 T cell receptor beta chains from one sample sequenced in a study of response to subunit inactivated influenza vaccine. TCRdb re-called the RT-PCR reads through MiXCR, storing one row per CDR3 protein. The sample lists more than 550,000 distinct CDR3 sequences; about 11% were seen once. This sample was shared with a second study, whose subject was T cells expressing NK-cell markers. That study adds: With UMIs, 5'RACE template switching was used to make TCR beta cDNA.

The input for sequencing was PBMCs from blood, taken on the day of vaccination. These receptors were taken from a man in his forties or fifties who received an inactivated influenza vaccine.

The sample holds a few counts of this clonotype. The V call is TRBV10-2, the J call TRBJ2-3, with TRBD2 matching 9 bases. The trim removed 1 base at V and 2 bases at J, leaving 10 bases unmatched. The CDR3 length is 18 residues. Germline V lookup: CDR1 WSHSY, CDR2 SAAADI. The CDR3 loop is CASSEFAGGPGNTDTQYF. The CDR3 coding sequence is TGCGCCAGCAGTGAGTTTGCGGGGGGGCCGGGAAACACAGATACGCAGTATTTT.

This clonotype has a handful of counts. The genes are TRBV7-8 and TRBJ1-1; D is uncertain. Trimming cost V 1 base and J 0 bases, with 15 bases left between them. The CDR3 runs 17 residues. Looked up from germline, CDR1 is SGHVS and CDR2 is FQNEAQ. This CDR3 reads CASSLGVMGRVNTEAFF. As DNA, the CDR3 is TGTGCCAGCAGCTTAGGGGTTATGGGTCGCGTGAACACTGAAGCTTTCTTT.

This clonotype was counted a few times. V and J are TRBV20-1 and TRBJ2-7; no clear D gene. Germline assignment: CDR1 DFQATT and CDR2 SNEGSKA (reference sequence). The CDR3 is made up of 15 amino acids. Trimming took off 0 bases at V and 5 bases at J, with 17 bases between the two ends. The DNA for the CDR3 is TGCAGTGCTAGAGATGTCGAGCGATGGGTTGACGAGCAGTACTTC. Translating gives CSARDVERWVDEQYF.

This clonotype was seen a few times. The rearrangement uses TRBV4-3 and TRBJ2-2; weak D call: TRBD1 (6 bases). This CDR3 has 13 amino acids. V was pared by 1 base and J by 7 bases, with 7 bases between. From germline, CDR1 is LGHNA and CDR2 YSLEER. The CDR3 DNA follows: TGCGCCAGCAGCCAAGGGGGGCGCGGGGAGCTGTTTTTT. It translates to CASSQGGRGELFF.

The V and J genes are TRBV6-1 and TRBJ2-5; maybe TRBD2 (5 bases). Deletions cut 3 bases from V and 5 bases from J, with 10 bases between. From germline, CDR1 is MNHNS and CDR2 SASEGT. The length of the CDR3 is 13 residues. The CDR3 coding sequence is TGTGCCAGCAGTGAGGGAGAGTGGGAGACCCAGTACTTC. It codes for CASSEGEWETQYF.

V and J are TRBV10-3 and TRBJ2-2; 10 positions agree with TRBD1. The germline gives CDR1 ENHRY, CDR2 SYGVKD. Trimming cost V 0 bases and J 3 bases; bases outside gene matches: 10. The CDR3 is 19 amino acids. The CDR3 protein is CAISESRDRGISDTGELFF. DNA for the CDR3: TGTGCCATCAGTGAGTCTAGGGACAGGGGAATATCGGACACCGGGGAGCTGTTTTTT.

This clonotype was counted only a few times. J is TRBJ2-5 and V is TRBV30; D remains unclear. CDR3 size: 14 residues. Germline V lookup: CDR1 GTSNPN, CDR2 SVGIG (reference sequence). The V gene lost 3 bases and the J gene lost 1 base, with 12 bases spanning the gap. The CDR3 nucleotides read TGTGCCTGGAGAATGTGGGCAATCCAAGAGACCCAGTACTTC. It translates to CAWRMWAIQETQYF.

This clonotype was recorded a few times. V is TRBV7-2 and J is TRBJ1-1; D is perhaps TRBD1 (5 bases). This CDR3 has 15 residues. CDR1 is SGHTA and CDR2 is FQGNSA in the germline V gene. Deletions cut 7 bases from V and 3 bases from J, with 18 bases between. The CDR3: CASTTGGQTYTEAFF. In DNA, the CDR3 is TGTGCCAGCACCACTGGGGGTCAGACATACACTGAAGCTTTCTTT.

In its sample, this clonotype was seen a few times. The chain carries TRBV25-1 and TRBJ1-2; no firm D call. Germline V lookup: CDR1 MGHDK, CDR2 SYGVNS. The CDR3 is 13 amino acids. V lost 0 bases to trimming and J lost 8 bases, with 10 bases between them. CDR3 sequence (DNA): TGTGCCAGCAGTGAATATGGGAGGAGGGGCTACACCTTC. This codes for CASSEYGRRGYTF.

This clonotype was seen ten or more times. The genes are TRBV12-3 or TRBV12-4 and TRBJ2-1; a possible D gene is TRBD1 (6 bases). This CDR3 region has 13 residues. V was pared by 6 bases and J by 4 bases, with 10 bases between. CDR3 nucleotides: TGTGCCAGCAGCCTAAGGGGGTACAATGAGCAGTTCTTC. Protein: CASSLRGYNEQFF.

The chain links TRBV7-6 to TRBJ2-7; TRBD1 is a possible D gene (5 bases). CDR1 is SGHVS, CDR2 FNYEAQ, per germline. The CDR3 extends over 14 amino acids. V shed 5 bases and J shed 3 bases, with 14 bases lying between them. The CDR3 DNA follows: TGTGCCAGCAGCCGAATAGTCAGGGACTACGAGCAGTACTTC. It yields the protein CASSRIVRDYEQYF. The full variable domain, rest sourced from reference TRBV7-6 and TRBJ2-7, is GAGVSQSPRYKVTKRGQDVALRCDPISGHVSLYWYRQALGQGPEFLTYFNYEAQQDKSGLPNDRFSAERPEGSISTLTIQRTEQRDSAMYRCASSRIVRDYEQYFGPGTRLTVT.

V usage is TRBV10-3 and J usage is TRBJ2-5; 9 nucleotides agree with TRBD1. Germline-derived CDR1 and CDR2 are ENHRY and SYGVKD. J was trimmed by 1 base and V by 4 bases; bases with no gene match: 4. The CDR3 is 15 amino acids. CDR3 residues: CAISGGTGLQETQYF. DNA for the CDR3: TGTGCCATCAGTGGGGGGACAGGGCTCCAAGAGACCCAGTACTTC.

This clonotype turned up a few times. V gene TRBV28 combines with J gene TRBJ2-1; TRBD1 aligns across 7 bases. Germline CDR1 MDHEN, CDR2 SYDVKM. The CDR3 is 15 amino acids. Germline trimming cut 2 bases from V and 5 bases from J; bases unmatched to any gene: 6. The CDR3 DNA reads as TGTGCCAGCAGTTTAGACACAGGGGTAAACAATGAGCAGTTCTTC. Its translation: CASSLDTGVNNEQFF. Full variable domain (outside the CDR3, taken from reference TRBV28 and TRBJ2-1): DVKVTQSSRYLVKRTGEKVFLECVQDMDHENMFWYRQDPGLGLRLIYFSYDVKMKEKGDIPEGYSVSREKKERFSLILESASTNQTSMYLCASSLDTGVNNEQFFGPGTRLTVL.

This clonotype was detected a few times. The V gene is TRBV5-4, the J gene TRBJ2-2; 7 positions match TRBD2. Germline CDR1 reads SGHNT; CDR2 reads YYREEE (reference sequence). J was trimmed by 5 bases and V by 4 bases; bases with no gene match: 11. There are 16 residues in the CDR3. The CDR3 here is CASSPAGLAETGELFF. CDR3 coding DNA: TGTGCCAGCAGCCCGGCTGGCCTAGCGGAGACCGGGGAGCTGTTTTTT.

The V and J genes are TRBV24-1 and TRBJ2-1, with D possibly matching TRBD1 (6 bases). Germline CDR1 and CDR2: KGHDR and SFDVKD. This CDR3 is built from 17 residues. V was pared by 4 bases and J by 6 bases, with 21 bases between. Here the CDR3 reads CATSEPSGGPSSNEQFF. CDR3 sequence (DNA): TGTGCCACCAGTGAACCTTCTGGGGGCCCTTCTAGCAATGAGCAGTTCTTC.

As regards this clonotype: One end of the junction varies from germline; a read error may be responsible. The rearrangement joins TRBV9 to TRBJ2-3, with no clear D. The CDR3 spans 14 residues. From germline, CDR1 is SGDLS and CDR2 YYNGEE. The CDR3 is CASSAGDSTDPQYF. CDR3 bases: TGTGCCAGCAGCGCTGGGGATAGCACAGATCCGCAGTATTTT. The whole variable domain, filled in from reference TRBV9 and TRBJ2-3, reads DSGVTQTPKHLITATGQRVTLRCSPRSGDLSVYWYQQSLDQGLQFLIQYYNGEERAKGNILERFSAQQFPDLHSELNLSSLELGDSALYFCASSAGDSTDPQYFGPGTRLTVL.

A few counts support this clonotype. J is TRBJ2-7 and V is TRBV5-1; 7 nucleotides align to TRBD1. CDR1 SGHRS and CDR2 YFSETQ come from the germline V gene. The length of the CDR3 is 15 residues. With V trimmed by 4 bases and J by 2 bases, 9 bases remained unmatched. CDR3 region: CASSIGTVLTYEQYF. CDR3 in DNA: TGCGCCAGCAGCATCGGGACAGTTTTAACCTACGAGCAGTACTTC. Full variable domain (rest looked up from reference TRBV5-1 and TRBJ2-7): KAGVTQTPRYLIKTRGQQVTLSCSPISGHRSVSWYQQTPGQGLQFLFEYFSETQRNKGNFPGRFSGRQFSNSRSEMNVSTLELGDSALYLCASSIGTVLTYEQYFGPGTRLTVT.